The rows below give T cell receptor beta chains drawn from one sample of a study of CD8 T cells in Susac syndrome. TCRdb re-called the immunoSEQ multiplex PCR reads through MiXCR, storing one row per CDR3 protein. Found here are about 180,000 distinct CDR3 sequences, roughly 94% of them singletons; the top ten hold 0.099%. The sequencing sample was made of CD4+ T cells from PBMCs. The source of these receptors is a human donor with Susac syndrome. CDR3s include the opening cysteine and the closing phenylalanine or tryptophan. A D gene is named only where the DNA matches it firmly. Rows may omit the clone size; those that give it use once, few, many or a size class.

v_gene: TRBV15; d_gene: NA; j_gene: TRBJ1-1; abundance: NA; CDR3nt: TGTGCCACCACAAGGGGAGGGTTCACTGAAGCTTTCTTT; CDR3aa: CATTRGGFTEAFF
v_gene: TRBV7-3; d_gene: NA; j_gene: TRBJ2-5; abundance: once; CDR3nt: TGTGCCAGCAGCTCGGGGGGCGGTGTAGGAGAGACCCAGTACTTC; CDR3aa: CASSSGGGVGETQYF
v_gene: TRBV29-1; d_gene: NA; j_gene: TRBJ1-1; abundance: NA; CDR3nt: TGCAGCGTTATCGACAGAGTGAACACTGAAGCTTTCTTT; CDR3aa: CSVIDRVNTEAFF
v_gene: TRBV6-4; d_gene: TRBD1; j_gene: TRBJ2-4; abundance: once; CDR3nt: TGTGCCAGCAGTGAGTTGTGGGGGACAGGGCAGAGGTACTTC; CDR3aa: CASSELWGTGQRYF
v_gene: TRBV12-3/TRBV12-4; d_gene: TRBD1; j_gene: TRBJ2-6; abundance: NA; CDR3nt: TGTGCCAGCAGAAGACAGGGGAGTGGGGCCAACGTCCTGACTTTC; CDR3aa: CASRRQGSGANVLTF
v_gene: TRBV30; d_gene: TRBD1; j_gene: TRBJ1-2; abundance: NA; CDR3nt: TGTGCCTGGAGCCGGACAGGGGCTCACTATGGCTACACCTTC; CDR3aa: CAWSRTGAHYGYTF
v_gene: TRBV28; d_gene: TRBD1; j_gene: TRBJ2-1; abundance: NA; CDR3nt: TGTGCCAGCAGTTTTCATCGCGGACAGGTCTTACGGCATGAGCAGTTCTTC; CDR3aa: CASSFHRGQVLRHEQFF
v_gene: TRBV20-1; d_gene: NA; j_gene: TRBJ2-1; abundance: once; CDR3nt: TGCAGTGCTCGGACTACCCGCTCCTACAATGAGCAGTTCTTC; CDR3aa: CSARTTRSYNEQFF
v_gene: TRBV5-1; d_gene: NA; j_gene: TRBJ2-7; abundance: NA; CDR3nt: TGCGCCAGCAGCTTGAGTGCAGAGAGCTCCTACGAGCAGTACTTC; CDR3aa: CASSLSAESSYEQYF
v_gene: TRBV2; d_gene: TRBD1; j_gene: TRBJ1-2; abundance: NA; CDR3nt: TGTGCCAGCAGTTATGGACAGGGTCTCTATGGCTACACCTTC; CDR3aa: CASSYGQGLYGYTF
v_gene: TRBV7-2; d_gene: NA; j_gene: TRBJ1-1; abundance: NA; CDR3nt: TGTGCCAGCAGCTTAGCGCCTCAAACGAACACTGAAGCTTTCTTT; CDR3aa: CASSLAPQTNTEAFF
v_gene: TRBV7-2; d_gene: NA; j_gene: TRBJ2-5; abundance: NA; CDR3nt: TGTGCCAGCAGCTTAGGGGGAACTAGCACGGAGACCCAGTACTTC; CDR3aa: CASSLGGTSTETQYF
v_gene: TRBV4-3; d_gene: TRBD2; j_gene: TRBJ2-7; abundance: NA; CDR3nt: TGCGCCAGCAGCCAAGATCCTAGCGGAGGGGACTACGAGCAGTACTTC; CDR3aa: CASSQDPSGGDYEQYF
v_gene: TRBV4-2; d_gene: NA; j_gene: TRBJ1-5; abundance: NA; CDR3nt: TGTGCCAGCAGCCCTGGGACGGGGAATGTTATTAAGCCCCAGCATTTT; CDR3aa: CASSPGTGNVIKPQHF
v_gene: TRBV12-3/TRBV12-4; d_gene: TRBD2; j_gene: TRBJ2-1; abundance: NA; CDR3nt: TGTGCCAGCAGTATGTCTAGCGGGATAAAAAATGAGCAGTTCTTC; CDR3aa: CASSMSSGIKNEQFF
v_gene: TRBV13; d_gene: NA; j_gene: TRBJ1-1; abundance: NA; CDR3nt: TGTGCCAGCAGCTTAGGGGGGAGCGGGGCGAACACTGAAGCTTTCTTT; CDR3aa: CASSLGGSGANTEAFF
v_gene: TRBV6-2/TRBV6-3; d_gene: NA; j_gene: TRBJ1-5; abundance: NA; CDR3nt: TGTGCCAGCAGTGAGGGAAATCAGCCCCAGCATTTT; CDR3aa: CASSEGNQPQHF
v_gene: TRBV2; d_gene: TRBD1; j_gene: TRBJ2-7; abundance: NA; CDR3nt: TGTGCCACTTCCCAGGGGGCGAGGGACGAGCAGTACTTC; CDR3aa: CATSQGARDEQYF
v_gene: TRBV5-1; d_gene: NA; j_gene: TRBJ1-1; abundance: NA; CDR3nt: TGCGCCAGCAGCTCTATTTCGGGCGGGGACGAAGCTTTCTTT; CDR3aa: CASSSISGGDEAFF
v_gene: TRBV28; d_gene: NA; j_gene: TRBJ1-4; abundance: NA; CDR3nt: TGTGCCAGTCGAGTCGGCGGGGATAATGAAAAACTGTTTTTT; CDR3aa: CASRVGGDNEKLFF